This is a list of T cell receptor beta chains from one sample in a study of T cells after yellow fever vaccination. Each CDR3 protein gets one entry after TCRdb re-called the 5' RACE reads with MiXCR. The sample has 250,000 to 350,000 distinct CDR3 sequences, around 7% seen once. The sample consisted of PBMCs, taken 35 to 50 days after the first yellow fever vaccination. The source is a man between 18 and 29 years old who received the YFV17D yellow fever vaccine. Each CDR3 is given with its conserved first and last residue. The order of the fields is J gene, D gene, V gene, clone size, CDR3 protein, CDR3 DNA. A D gene is named only where the DNA matches it firmly. Clone size, where shown, is once, few, many, or a class for clones that have expanded.

TRBJ2-7 | - | TRBV10-3 | few | CASSGGSDEQYF | TGTGCTTCGTCGGGGGGCAGCGACGAGCAGTACTTC
TRBJ1-1 | - | TRBV7-9 | few | CASSPQGEAFF | TGTGCCAGCAGCCCCCAAGGAGAAGCTTTCTTT
TRBJ2-3 | TRBD2 | TRBV7-2 | few | CASSLILGLPTDTQYF | TGTGCCAGCAGCTTAATTTTGGGACTACCCACAGATACGCAGTATTTT
TRBJ1-1 | - | TRBV5-1 | - | CASSLVSGRSNTEAFF | TGCGCCAGCAGCTTGGTGTCAGGGCGTTCGAACACTGAAGCTTTCTTT
TRBJ2-5 | - | TRBV7-9 | - | CASADWRETQYF | TGTGCCAGCGCTGACTGGAGAGAGACCCAGTACTTC
TRBJ1-2 | - | TRBV15 | few | CATTKGRLNGYTF | TGTGCCACCACAAAGGGGAGGTTAAATGGCTACACCTTC
TRBJ2-1 | TRBD1 | TRBV12-3/TRBV12-4 | - | CASSSSGTGGYEQFF | TGTGCCAGCAGTTCGTCCGGGACAGGAGGCTATGAGCAGTTCTTC
TRBJ2-3 | TRBD1 | TRBV2 | - | CASRDRNTDTQYF | TGTGCCAGTCGGGACAGAAACACAGATACGCAGTATTTT
TRBJ2-1 | TRBD2 | TRBV7-6 | few | CASSIAGNNEQFF | TGTGCCAGCAGCATAGCGGGGAATAATGAGCAGTTCTTC
TRBJ2-5 | TRBD1 | TRBV5-1 | - | CASSTGQGWETQYF | TGCGCCAGCAGCACAGGACAGGGATGGGAGACCCAGTACTTC
TRBJ1-2 | - | TRBV7-9 | few | CASSSLGGYTF | TGTGCCAGCAGCTCACTAGGTGGCTACACCTTC
TRBJ2-1 | - | TRBV7-3 | many | CASSPQGRAKNEQFF | TGTGCCAGCAGCCCCCAGGGCAGGGCGAAAAATGAGCAGTTCTTC
TRBJ1-1 | - | TRBV4-1 | many | CASSQGPPGGTEAFF | TGCGCCAGCAGCCAAGGACCACCAGGAGGCACTGAAGCTTTCTTT
TRBJ2-3 | - | TRBV11-2 | few | CASSLVFGTSTDTQYF | TGTGCCAGCAGCTTAGTTTTTGGGACGAGCACAGATACGCAGTATTTT
TRBJ1-1 | TRBD1 | TRBV20-1 | - | CCAREGGTGTEAFF | TGCTGTGCTAGAGAAGGGGGGACAGGGACGGAAGCTTTCTTT
TRBJ1-1 | - | TRBV20-1 | few | CRARLLNTEAFF | TGCAGGGCACGACTGTTGAACACTGAAGCTTTCTTT
TRBJ2-1 | - | TRBV11-2 | many | CASSLDPVGEQFF | TGTGCCAGCAGCTTAGACCCGGTAGGTGAGCAGTTCTTC
TRBJ1-6 | - | TRBV20-1 | - | CSVRGNSPLHF | TGCAGTGTAAGGGGGAATTCACCCCTCCACTTT
TRBJ1-1 | - | TRBV11-2 | few | CASSLDLGSTEAFF | TGTGCCAGCAGCTTAGATTTAGGGAGCACTGAAGCTTTCTTT
TRBJ2-2 | - | TRBV5-1 | few | CASSWLDPNSGELFF | TGCGCCAGCAGCTGGCTGGACCCAAACTCCGGGGAGCTGTTTTTT
TRBJ2-3 | - | TRBV20-1 | few | CSARDAGRTQYF | TGCAGTGCTAGAGACGCAGGTCGTACGCAGTATTTT
TRBJ2-5 | - | TRBV29-1 | - | CSVGQGGTQYF | TGCAGCGTGGGGCAAGGAGGGACCCAGTACTTC
TRBJ1-1 | - | TRBV7-9 | - | CASSLGPTTAFF | TGTGCCAGCAGCTTAGGACCGACGACGGCTTTCTTT
TRBJ2-1 | TRBD1 | TRBV29-1 | few | CSVGTSTGAPLDEQFF | TGCAGCGTTGGAACCTCAACAGGGGCTCCTTTGGATGAGCAGTTCTTC
TRBJ2-3 | - | TRBV5-8 | few | CASSTGTRTDTQYF | TGTGCCAGCAGCACCGGGACACGCACAGATACGCAGTATTTT
TRBJ1-2 | TRBD1 | TRBV5-1 | - | CASSLEPGTAGGYTF | TGCGCCAGCAGCTTGGAACCCGGGACAGCAGGTGGCTACACCTTC